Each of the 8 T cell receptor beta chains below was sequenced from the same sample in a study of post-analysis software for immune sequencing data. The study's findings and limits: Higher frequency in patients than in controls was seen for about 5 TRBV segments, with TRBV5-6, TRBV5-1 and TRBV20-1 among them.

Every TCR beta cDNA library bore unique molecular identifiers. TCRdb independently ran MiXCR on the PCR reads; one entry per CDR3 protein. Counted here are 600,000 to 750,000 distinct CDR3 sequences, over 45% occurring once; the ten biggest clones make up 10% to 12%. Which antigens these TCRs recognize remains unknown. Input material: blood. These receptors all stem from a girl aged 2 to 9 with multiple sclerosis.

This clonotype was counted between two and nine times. CDR3 sequence: CSAIGADQGPYGYTF. The CDR3 nucleotides are TGCAGTGCCATAGGGGCGGATCAAGGCCCCTATGGCTACACCTTC. This rearrangement joins TRBV20-1 to TRBJ1-2; a possible D gene is TRBD1 (5 bases). This CDR3 spans 15 amino acids. Germline values: CDR1 DFQATT, CDR2 SNEGSKA (reference sequence). Deletions cut 6 bases from V and 4 bases from J, with 21 bases between.

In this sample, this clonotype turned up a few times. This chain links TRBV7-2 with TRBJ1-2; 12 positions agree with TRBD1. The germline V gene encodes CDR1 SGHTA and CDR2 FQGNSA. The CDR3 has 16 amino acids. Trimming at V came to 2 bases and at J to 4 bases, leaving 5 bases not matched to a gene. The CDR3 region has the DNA TGTGCCAGCAGCTTATGGGACAGGGGGCCAAGCTATGGCTACACCTTC. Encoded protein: CASSLWDRGPSYGYTF.

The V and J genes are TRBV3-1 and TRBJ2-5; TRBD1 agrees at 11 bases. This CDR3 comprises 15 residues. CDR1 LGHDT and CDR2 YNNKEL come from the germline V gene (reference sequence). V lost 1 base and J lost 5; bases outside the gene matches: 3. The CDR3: CASSQGTGGTETQYF. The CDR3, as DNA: TGTGCCAGCAGCCAAGGGACAGGGGGCACCGAGACCCAGTACTTC.

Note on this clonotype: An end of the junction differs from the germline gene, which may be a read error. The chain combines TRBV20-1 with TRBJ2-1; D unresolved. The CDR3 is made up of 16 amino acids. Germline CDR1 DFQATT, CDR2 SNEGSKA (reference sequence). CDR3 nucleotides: TGCAGTGCTAGAGAGTCCGGCCTCCAGGCCAACAATGGGCAGTTCTTC. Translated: CSARESGLQANNGQFF.

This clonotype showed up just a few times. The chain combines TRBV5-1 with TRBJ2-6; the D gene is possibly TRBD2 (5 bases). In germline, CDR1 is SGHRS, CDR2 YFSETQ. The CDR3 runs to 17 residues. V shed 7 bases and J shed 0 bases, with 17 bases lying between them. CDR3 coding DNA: TGCGCCAGCGAACGACAAGGACTCGCCTCTGGGGCCAACGTCCTGACTTTC. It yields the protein CASERQGLASGANVLTF.

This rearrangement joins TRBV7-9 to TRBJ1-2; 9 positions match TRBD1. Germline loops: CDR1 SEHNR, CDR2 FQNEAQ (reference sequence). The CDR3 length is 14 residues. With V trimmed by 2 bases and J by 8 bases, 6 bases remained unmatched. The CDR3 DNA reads TGTGCCAGCAGCTTAACAGGGGGCGCAAGCGGCTACACCTTC. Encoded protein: CASSLTGGASGYTF.

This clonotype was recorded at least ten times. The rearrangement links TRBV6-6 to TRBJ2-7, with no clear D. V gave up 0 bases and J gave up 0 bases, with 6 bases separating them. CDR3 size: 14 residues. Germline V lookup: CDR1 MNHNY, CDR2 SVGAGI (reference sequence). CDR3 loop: CASSYSDDSYEQYF. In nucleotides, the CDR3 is TGTGCCAGCAGTTACTCGGACGACTCCTACGAGCAGTACTTC.

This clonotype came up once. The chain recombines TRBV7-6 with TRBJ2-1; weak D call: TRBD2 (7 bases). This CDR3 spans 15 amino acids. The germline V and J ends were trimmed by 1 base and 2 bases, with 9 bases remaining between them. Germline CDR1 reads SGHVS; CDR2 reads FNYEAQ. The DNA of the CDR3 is TGTGCCAGCAGCTTAGAGGGGGGGGCCTACAATGAGCAGTTCTTC. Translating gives CASSLEGGAYNEQFF. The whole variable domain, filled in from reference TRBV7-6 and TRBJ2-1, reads GAGVSQSPRYKVTKRGQDVALRCDPISGHVSLYWYRQALGQGPEFLTYFNYEAQQDKSGLPNDRFSAERPEGSISTLTIQRTEQRDSAMYRCASSLEGGAYNEQFFGPGTRLTVL.